A selection of T cell receptor beta chains follows, all from one sample in a study of CD4 T cells in relation to SARS-CoV-2 and coronaviruses. Sequencing was performed with immunoSEQ multiplex PCR; in TCRdb, only in-frame clones are kept and a portion is missing. The sample has 68,000 or so clones; approximately 93% are singletons. The sequencing sample was made of naive CD4+ T cells from PBMCs. The receptors stem from a human donor in good health. CDR3s include the opening cysteine and the closing phenylalanine or tryptophan. The D gene is left open where the match is weak. Size tells how often a clone was seen (once, few, many) or the class of an expanded clone, and some rows leave it out.

clone size: NA
V gene: TRBV27
J gene: TRBJ1-3
D gene: NA
CDR3 DNA: TGTGCCACGGCCAAGACAGGAACTGGAAACACCATATATTTT
CDR3 protein: CATAKTGTGNTIYF

clone size: few
V gene: TRBV11-2
J gene: TRBJ1-2
D gene: TRBD1
CDR3 DNA: TGTGCCAGCAGCTTCGGACAGGTGGCTAACTATGGCTACACCTTC
CDR3 protein: CASSFGQVANYGYTF

clone size: NA
V gene: TRBV3-1/TRBV3-2
J gene: TRBJ2-1
D gene: NA
CDR3 DNA: TGTGCCAGCAGCCAAGGGCTGACGTACAATGAGCAGTTCTTC
CDR3 protein: CASSQGLTYNEQFF

clone size: NA
V gene: TRBV6-6
J gene: TRBJ2-7
D gene: NA
CDR3 DNA: TGTGCCAGCAGTTTTTCGACAGTCCTATCCTACGAGCAGTACTTC
CDR3 protein: CASSFSTVLSYEQYF

clone size: NA
V gene: TRBV5-1
J gene: TRBJ2-5
D gene: TRBD2
CDR3 DNA: TGCGCCAGCAGATTCGGGAGGGGGGAGACCCAGTACTTC
CDR3 protein: CASRFGRGETQYF

clone size: NA
V gene: TRBV3-1/TRBV3-2
J gene: TRBJ1-1
D gene: TRBD1
CDR3 DNA: TGTGCCAGCAGCCTATACGGGACAGGGGGGACTGAAGCTTTCTTT
CDR3 protein: CASSLYGTGGTEAFF

clone size: NA
V gene: TRBV24-1
J gene: TRBJ2-3
D gene: NA
CDR3 DNA: TGTGCCACCAGTGATTTGAAGGAGAGCACAGATACGCAGTATTTT
CDR3 protein: CATSDLKESTDTQYF

clone size: NA
V gene: TRBV7-3
J gene: TRBJ2-1
D gene: NA
CDR3 DNA: TGTGCCAGCAGCTTACCCGGGCTAGAGGAGCAGTTCTTC
CDR3 protein: CASSLPGLEEQFF

clone size: NA
V gene: TRBV5-4
J gene: TRBJ1-4
D gene: NA
CDR3 DNA: TGTGCCAGCAACACGAGGGGTGGTGCTAATGAAAAACTGTTTTTT
CDR3 protein: CASNTRGGANEKLFF

clone size: NA
V gene: TRBV15
J gene: TRBJ2-7
D gene: TRBD2
CDR3 DNA: TGTGCCACCAGCAGAGGGGCTAGCGGGGCCTACGAGCAGTACTTC
CDR3 protein: CATSRGASGAYEQYF

clone size: NA
V gene: TRBV21-1
J gene: TRBJ2-5
D gene: NA
CDR3 DNA: TGTGCCAGCAGCAAAGCAGCAGCGGATACGGCAGAGACCCAGTACTTC
CDR3 protein: CASSKAAADTAETQYF

clone size: NA
V gene: TRBV24-1
J gene: TRBJ2-3
D gene: TRBD2
CDR3 DNA: TGTGCCACCAGTGAGGGACTAGTCGCCTTAAGCACAGATACGCAGTATTTT
CDR3 protein: CATSEGLVALSTDTQYF

clone size: NA
V gene: TRBV2
J gene: TRBJ2-7
D gene: NA
CDR3 DNA: TGTGCCAGCAGTGAAGCGGGCGGAGGGAGCTCCTACGAGCAGTACTTC
CDR3 protein: CASSEAGGGSSYEQYF

clone size: NA
V gene: TRBV5-1
J gene: TRBJ2-7
D gene: TRBD2
CDR3 DNA: TGCGCCAGCAGCCCGGGGACTAGCGGACCCTACGAGCAGTACTTC
CDR3 protein: CASSPGTSGPYEQYF

clone size: NA
V gene: TRBV5-1
J gene: TRBJ2-3
D gene: TRBD2
CDR3 DNA: TGCGCCAGCAGCTTCGGGGGGGATACGCAGTATTTT
CDR3 protein: CASSFGGDTQYF

clone size: once
V gene: TRBV10-3
J gene: TRBJ2-4
D gene: NA
CDR3 DNA: TGTGCCATCAGCCCAGGGGGGGCCAAAAACATTCAGTACTTC
CDR3 protein: CAISPGGAKNIQYF

clone size: NA
V gene: TRBV18
J gene: TRBJ1-1
D gene: NA
CDR3 DNA: TGTGCCAGCTCACCACTATACGGACGGCAGAACACTGAAGCTTTCTTT
CDR3 protein: CASSPLYGRQNTEAFF

clone size: NA
V gene: TRBV7-9
J gene: TRBJ2-3
D gene: NA
CDR3 DNA: TGTGCCAGCAGCTTAACCCCCCCGGGGGATACGCAGTATTTT
CDR3 protein: CASSLTPPGDTQYF

clone size: NA
V gene: TRBV7-9
J gene: TRBJ1-3
D gene: NA
CDR3 DNA: TGTGCCAGCAGCTTATACCGGGGGCTAAACTCTGGAAACACCATATATTTT
CDR3 protein: CASSLYRGLNSGNTIYF

clone size: NA
V gene: TRBV5-1
J gene: TRBJ2-3
D gene: NA
CDR3 DNA: TGCGCCAGCAGCTTGAACGGGCCACCAGATACGCAGTATTTT
CDR3 protein: CASSLNGPPDTQYF

clone size: once
V gene: TRBV11-2
J gene: TRBJ2-4
D gene: TRBD1
CDR3 DNA: TGTGCCAGCAGCCTAGTGACAGGGCTAGCCAAAAACATTCAGTACTTC
CDR3 protein: CASSLVTGLAKNIQYF

clone size: once
V gene: TRBV30
J gene: TRBJ2-3
D gene: NA
CDR3 DNA: TGTGCCTGGAGTGTGAACGGGTACAGCACAGATACGCAGTATTTT
CDR3 protein: CAWSVNGYSTDTQYF

clone size: few
V gene: TRBV7-3
J gene: TRBJ2-2
D gene: TRBD1
CDR3 DNA: TGTGCCAGCAGCCAAGGGACAGTGGGGACCGGGGAGCTGTTTTTT
CDR3 protein: CASSQGTVGTGELFF

clone size: once
V gene: TRBV12-3/TRBV12-4
J gene: TRBJ2-1
D gene: NA
CDR3 DNA: TGTGCCAGCAGTTTCGTTTACAATGAGCAGTTCTTC
CDR3 protein: CASSFVYNEQFF

clone size: NA
V gene: TRBV7-3
J gene: TRBJ2-3
D gene: TRBD2
CDR3 DNA: TGTGCCAGCAGCTCCGGACTAGCGGGAGTTGATACGCAGTATTTT
CDR3 protein: CASSSGLAGVDTQYF

clone size: NA
V gene: TRBV5-4
J gene: TRBJ2-6
D gene: TRBD1
CDR3 DNA: TGTGCCAGCAGCTCAGCAACGGACAGGGATGGGGCCAACGTCCTGACTTTC
CDR3 protein: CASSSATDRDGANVLTF

clone size: NA
V gene: TRBV19
J gene: TRBJ2-4
D gene: TRBD2
CDR3 DNA: TGTGCCAGTAGTATCGGGACTAGCGGGGCCATTCAGTACTTC
CDR3 protein: CASSIGTSGAIQYF

clone size: NA
V gene: TRBV21-1
J gene: TRBJ2-6
D gene: NA
CDR3 DNA: TGTGCCAGCAGTTTTCCCGACAGATCTGGGGCCAACGTCCTGACTTTC
CDR3 protein: CASSFPDRSGANVLTF

clone size: NA
V gene: TRBV5-4
J gene: TRBJ1-2
D gene: TRBD1
CDR3 DNA: TGTGCCAGCAGCCCAGGAATGGACAGGTTCTTCGGCTACACCTTC
CDR3 protein: CASSPGMDRFFGYTF

clone size: NA
V gene: TRBV30
J gene: TRBJ2-5
D gene: TRBD1
CDR3 DNA: TGTGCCTGGAGCTACAAGACAGGGCCTGGCGAGACCCAGTACTTC
CDR3 protein: CAWSYKTGPGETQYF

clone size: NA
V gene: TRBV5-4
J gene: TRBJ2-7
D gene: NA
CDR3 DNA: TGTGCCAGCAGCTCCATTTCGGGCGAGCAGTACTTC
CDR3 protein: CASSSISGEQYF

clone size: NA
V gene: TRBV10-3
J gene: TRBJ2-3
D gene: TRBD2
CDR3 DNA: TGTGCCATCGGTAGCGGGGGCCCCACAGATACGCAGTATTTT
CDR3 protein: CAIGSGGPTDTQYF

clone size: NA
V gene: TRBV18
J gene: TRBJ1-3
D gene: NA
CDR3 DNA: TGTGCCAGCTCACCATATTCAACGGGGACTGGAAACACCATATATTTT
CDR3 protein: CASSPYSTGTGNTIYF

clone size: NA
V gene: TRBV19
J gene: TRBJ1-5
D gene: NA
CDR3 DNA: TGTGCCAGTAGTATAGTCGGCAGGGATGGGCAGCCCCAGCATTTT
CDR3 protein: CASSIVGRDGQPQHF

clone size: NA
V gene: TRBV15
J gene: TRBJ2-7
D gene: TRBD2
CDR3 DNA: TGTGCCACCAGCAGTCCTAGACTAGCGGGAGTCTACGAGCAGTACTTC
CDR3 protein: CATSSPRLAGVYEQYF

clone size: once
V gene: TRBV7-2
J gene: TRBJ1-2
D gene: TRBD1
CDR3 DNA: TGTGCCAGCAGCTTAGCCCCGGGACAGGCAGGGGGCTACACCTTC
CDR3 protein: CASSLAPGQAGGYTF

clone size: once
V gene: TRBV20-1
J gene: TRBJ2-1
D gene: NA
CDR3 DNA: TGCAGTGCTAGTTACGGGACCTCCTACAATGAGCAGTTCTTC
CDR3 protein: CSASYGTSYNEQFF

clone size: NA
V gene: TRBV5-6
J gene: TRBJ2-1
D gene: NA
CDR3 DNA: TGTGCCAGCAGCTTGGTAGGTTGGTCGTACAATGAGCAGTTCTTC
CDR3 protein: CASSLVGWSYNEQFF

clone size: NA
V gene: TRBV5-4
J gene: TRBJ2-7
D gene: TRBD1
CDR3 DNA: TGTGCCAGCAGCTTAGGGACAGGGGGCGCGCACGAGCAGTACTTC
CDR3 protein: CASSLGTGGAHEQYF